This T cell receptor (beta chain) was documented in a study of cytomegalovirus exposure and HLA in healthy donors. PCR used 60 Vbeta primers and 13 Jbeta primers. TCRdb keeps only in-frame clones here, not all; method: immunoSEQ multiplex PCR. The sample lists 85,000 to 100,000 clones; roughly 79% were seen once. Trimming left V 0 bases short and J 2 bases short, with 10 bases between. This CDR3 has 15 residues. The germline CDR1 and CDR2 sequences are SGHDT and YYEEEE. Sequenced material: PBMCs. This receptor was taken from a woman aged 40 to 50 in good health and CMV-seronegative. The rearrangement links TRBV5-6 to TRBJ2-3; D gene ambiguous. The CDR3 sequence: CASSLAGTHTDTQYF. Written as DNA, the CDR3 is TGTGCCAGCAGCTTGGCCGGTACTCACACAGATACGCAGTATTTT.